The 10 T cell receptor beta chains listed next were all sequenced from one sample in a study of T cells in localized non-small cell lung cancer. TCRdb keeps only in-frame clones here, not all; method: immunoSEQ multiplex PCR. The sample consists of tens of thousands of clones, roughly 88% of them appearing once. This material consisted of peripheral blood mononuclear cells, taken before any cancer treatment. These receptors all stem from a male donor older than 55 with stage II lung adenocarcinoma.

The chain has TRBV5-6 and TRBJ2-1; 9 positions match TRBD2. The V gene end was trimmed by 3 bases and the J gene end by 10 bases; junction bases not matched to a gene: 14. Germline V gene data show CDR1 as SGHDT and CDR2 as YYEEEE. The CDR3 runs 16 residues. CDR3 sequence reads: CASSSPKERGRDEQFF. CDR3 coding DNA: TGTGCCAGCAGCTCCCCGAAGGAACGCGGGAGGGACGAGCAGTTCTTC.

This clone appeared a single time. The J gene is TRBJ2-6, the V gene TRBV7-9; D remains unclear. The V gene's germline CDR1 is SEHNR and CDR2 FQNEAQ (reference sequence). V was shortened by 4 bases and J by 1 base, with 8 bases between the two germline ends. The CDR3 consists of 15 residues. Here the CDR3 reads CASSWLGSGANVLTF. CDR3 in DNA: TGTGCCAGCAGCTGGCTGGGGTCTGGGGCCAACGTCCTGACTTTC.

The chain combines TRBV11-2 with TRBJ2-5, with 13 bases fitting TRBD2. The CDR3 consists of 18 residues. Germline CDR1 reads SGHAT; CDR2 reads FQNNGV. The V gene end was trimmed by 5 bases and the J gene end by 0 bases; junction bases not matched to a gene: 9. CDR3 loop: CASSPGTSGIVYQETQYF. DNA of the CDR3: TGTGCCAGCAGCCCAGGGACTAGCGGGATTGTGTACCAAGAGACCCAGTACTTC.

This CDR3 reads CASRPPGVGGDEQFF. The CDR3 DNA sequence: TGTGCCAGCAGGCCCCCAGGGGTGGGGGGCGATGAGCAGTTCTTC. This chain connects TRBV7-9 to TRBJ2-1; D may correspond to TRBD1 or TRBD2 (6 bases each). Trimming shortened V by 6 bases and J by 8 bases, and 20 bases separated the two germline ends. There are 15 residues in the CDR3. Looked up from germline, CDR1 is SEHNR and CDR2 is FQNEAQ (reference sequence).

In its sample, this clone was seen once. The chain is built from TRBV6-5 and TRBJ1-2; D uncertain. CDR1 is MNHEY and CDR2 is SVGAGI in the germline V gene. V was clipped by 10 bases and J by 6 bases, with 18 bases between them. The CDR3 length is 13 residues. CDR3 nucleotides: TGTGCCATCCGCTCTCGACGGAGCCATGGCTACACCTTC. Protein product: CAIRSRRSHGYTF.

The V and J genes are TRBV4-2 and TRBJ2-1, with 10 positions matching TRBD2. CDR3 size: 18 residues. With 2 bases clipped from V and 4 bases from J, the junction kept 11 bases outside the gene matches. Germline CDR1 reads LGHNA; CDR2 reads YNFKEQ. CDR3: CASSQPRNLAGEYNEQFF. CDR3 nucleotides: TGTGCCAGCAGCCAACCTAGAAACCTAGCGGGAGAATACAATGAGCAGTTCTTC.

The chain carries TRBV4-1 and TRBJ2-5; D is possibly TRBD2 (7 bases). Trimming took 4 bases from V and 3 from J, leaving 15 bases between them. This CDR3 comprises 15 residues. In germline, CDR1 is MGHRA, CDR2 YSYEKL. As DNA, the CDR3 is TGCGCCAGCAGCCCTCGGACTAGGGGGGAAGAGACCCAGTACTTC. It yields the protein CASSPRTRGEETQYF.

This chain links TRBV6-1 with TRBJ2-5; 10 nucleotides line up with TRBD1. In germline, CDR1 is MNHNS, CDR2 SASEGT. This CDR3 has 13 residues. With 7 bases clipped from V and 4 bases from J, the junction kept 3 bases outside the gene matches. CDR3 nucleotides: TGTGCCAGCAACCGACAGGGGGCAGAGACCCAGTACTTC. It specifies CASNRQGAETQYF.

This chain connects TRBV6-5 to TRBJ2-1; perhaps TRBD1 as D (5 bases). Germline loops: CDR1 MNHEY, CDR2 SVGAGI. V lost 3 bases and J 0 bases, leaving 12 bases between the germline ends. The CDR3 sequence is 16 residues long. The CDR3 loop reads CASSYKGPRSYNEQFF. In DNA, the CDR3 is TGTGCCAGCAGTTATAAGGGGCCCCGCTCCTACAATGAGCAGTTCTTC.

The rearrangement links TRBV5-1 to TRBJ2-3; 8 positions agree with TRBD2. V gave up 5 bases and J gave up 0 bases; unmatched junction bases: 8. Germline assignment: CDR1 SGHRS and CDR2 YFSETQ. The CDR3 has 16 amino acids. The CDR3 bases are TGCGCCAGCAGACGTATAGCGGGATCTAGCACAGATACGCAGTATTTT. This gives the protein CASRRIAGSSTDTQYF.